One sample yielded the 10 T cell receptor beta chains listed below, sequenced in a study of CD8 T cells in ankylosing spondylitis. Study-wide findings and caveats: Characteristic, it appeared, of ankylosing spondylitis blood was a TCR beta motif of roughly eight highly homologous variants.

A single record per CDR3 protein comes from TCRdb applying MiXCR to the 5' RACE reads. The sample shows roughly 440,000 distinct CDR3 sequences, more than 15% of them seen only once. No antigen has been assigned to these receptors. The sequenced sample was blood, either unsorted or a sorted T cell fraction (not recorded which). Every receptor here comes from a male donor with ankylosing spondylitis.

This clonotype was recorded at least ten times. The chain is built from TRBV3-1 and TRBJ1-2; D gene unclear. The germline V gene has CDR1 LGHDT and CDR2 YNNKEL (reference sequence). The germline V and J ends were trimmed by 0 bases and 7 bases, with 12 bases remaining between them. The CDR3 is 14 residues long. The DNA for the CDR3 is TGTGCCAGCAGCCAAGATGGTCGGTCTGGTGGCTACACCTTC. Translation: CASSQDGRSGGYTF.

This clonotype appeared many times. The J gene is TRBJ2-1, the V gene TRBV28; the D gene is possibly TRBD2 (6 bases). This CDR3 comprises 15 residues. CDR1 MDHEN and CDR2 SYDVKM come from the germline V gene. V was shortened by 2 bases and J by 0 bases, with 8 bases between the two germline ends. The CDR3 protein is CASSLGGVSYNEQFF. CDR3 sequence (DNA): TGTGCCAGCAGTTTAGGCGGGGTCTCCTACAATGAGCAGTTCTTC.

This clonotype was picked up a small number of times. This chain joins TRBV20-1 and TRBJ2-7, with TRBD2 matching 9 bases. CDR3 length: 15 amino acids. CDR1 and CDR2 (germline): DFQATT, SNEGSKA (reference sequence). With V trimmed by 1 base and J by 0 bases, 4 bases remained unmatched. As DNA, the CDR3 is TGCAGTGCTAGAGGTCCTAGCGGGGTCTCCTACGAGCAGTACTTC. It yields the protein CSARGPSGVSYEQYF.

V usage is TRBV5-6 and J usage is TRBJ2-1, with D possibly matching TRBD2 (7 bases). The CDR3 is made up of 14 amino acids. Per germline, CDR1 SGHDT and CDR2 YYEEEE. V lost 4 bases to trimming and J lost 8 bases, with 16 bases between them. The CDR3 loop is CASSGGGRVDEQFF. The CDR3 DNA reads TGTGCCAGCAGCGGGGGGGGCAGGGTCGATGAGCAGTTCTTC.

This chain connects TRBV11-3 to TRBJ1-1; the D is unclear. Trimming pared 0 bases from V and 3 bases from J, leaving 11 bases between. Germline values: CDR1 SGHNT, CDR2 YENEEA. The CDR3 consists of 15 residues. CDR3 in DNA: TGTGCCAGCAGCTTAGATCCCGCCAGCCACACTGAAGCTTTCTTT. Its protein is CASSLDPASHTEAFF.

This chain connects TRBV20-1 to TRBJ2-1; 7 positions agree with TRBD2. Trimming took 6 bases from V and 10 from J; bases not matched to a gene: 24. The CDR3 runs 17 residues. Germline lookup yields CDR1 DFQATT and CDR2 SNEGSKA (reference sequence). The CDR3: CSATKAWAGVGNGEQFF. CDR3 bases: TGCAGTGCCACGAAGGCGTGGGCGGGAGTAGGGAATGGAGAGCAGTTCTTC.

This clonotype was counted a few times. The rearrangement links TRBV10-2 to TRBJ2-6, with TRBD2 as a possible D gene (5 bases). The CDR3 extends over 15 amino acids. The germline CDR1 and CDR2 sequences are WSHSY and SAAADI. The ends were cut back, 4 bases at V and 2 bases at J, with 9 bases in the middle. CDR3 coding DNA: TGCGCCAGCAGTGCACCCGGGGCTGGGGCCAACGTCCTGACTTTC. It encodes CASSAPGAGANVLTF.

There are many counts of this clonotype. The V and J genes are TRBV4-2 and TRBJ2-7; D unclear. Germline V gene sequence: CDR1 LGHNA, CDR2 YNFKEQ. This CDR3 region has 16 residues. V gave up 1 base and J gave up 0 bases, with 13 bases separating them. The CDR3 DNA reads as TGTGCCAGCAGCCAAGCTGCCAGCGCCAGCTCCTACGAGCAGTACTTC. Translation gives CASSQAASASSYEQYF.

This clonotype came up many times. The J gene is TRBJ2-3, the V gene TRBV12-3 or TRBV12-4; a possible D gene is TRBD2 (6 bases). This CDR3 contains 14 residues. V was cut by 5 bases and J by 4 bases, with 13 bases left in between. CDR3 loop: CASSVSTSSDTQYF. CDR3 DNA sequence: TGTGCCAGCAGTGTGTCGACTAGTTCAGATACGCAGTATTTT.

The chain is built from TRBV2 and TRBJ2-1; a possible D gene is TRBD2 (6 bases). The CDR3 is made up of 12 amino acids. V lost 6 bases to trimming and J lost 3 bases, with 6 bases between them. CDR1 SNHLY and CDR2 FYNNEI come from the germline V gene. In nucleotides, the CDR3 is TGTGCCAGCAGGACTAGCTACAATGAGCAGTTCTTC. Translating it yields CASRTSYNEQFF.